The rows below give T cell receptor beta chains drawn from one sample of a study of T cell responses to AZD1222 COVID-19 vaccine. TCRdb's copy holds only in-frame clones and misses some; the assay was immunoSEQ multiplex PCR. In the table there are tens of thousands of clones, about 82% of which are singletons. This material consisted of peripheral blood, taken on day 0 of AZD1222 vaccination. These receptors all stem from an adult in good health. CDR3s include the opening cysteine and the closing phenylalanine or tryptophan. A D gene is named only where the DNA matches it firmly. The size of a clone is reported for some rows only, either as once, few or many, or as a class for expanded clones.

J gene | D gene | V gene | clone size | CDR3 protein
TRBJ1-4 | . | TRBV16 | . | CASRDRKATNEKLFF
TRBJ2-5 | . | TRBV11-2 | . | CASSLARQETQYF
TRBJ2-1 | . | TRBV28 | . | CASSFSLGSVSYNEQFF
TRBJ2-5 | . | TRBV12-3/TRBV12-4 | . | CASSGLETQYF
TRBJ1-5 | TRBD1 | TRBV19 | . | CASSINRGQPQHF
TRBJ2-6 | . | TRBV7-2 | . | CASSLGSNVLTF
TRBJ1-3 | TRBD1 | TRBV29-1 | . | CSVQGQGRDGAIYF
TRBJ2-1 | TRBD2 | TRBV5-1 | . | CASSYVLAGGNEQFF
TRBJ1-1 | . | TRBV6-4 | . | CASSWALNTEAFF
TRBJ2-5 | . | TRBV15 | . | CATTDVEEVQETQYF
TRBJ2-1 | . | TRBV18 | few | CASSPPGSWVNEQFF
TRBJ1-2 | TRBD1 | TRBV6-5 | . | CASSYFQGAYGYTF
TRBJ2-2 | . | TRBV7-3 | . | CASSPHVTGELFF
TRBJ2-3 | TRBD2 | TRBV7-9 | . | CASSPSLSSGGTDTQYF
TRBJ2-7 | TRBD2 | TRBV7-9 | . | CASSSGLVAYEQYF
TRBJ1-2 | . | TRBV9 | . | CASSVEAGIYGYTF
TRBJ1-2 | . | TRBV5-1 | few | CASSFPEEGYTF
TRBJ2-1 | TRBD1 | TRBV5-5 | . | CASSSGTGVYNEQFF
TRBJ1-3 | . | TRBV12-3/TRBV12-4 | . | CASSGEFADTIYF
TRBJ2-5 | . | TRBV4-2 | . | CASSQDMSLEGETQYF
TRBJ2-3 | TRBD1 | TRBV9 | . | CASSADFQGADSTDTQYF
TRBJ2-3 | TRBD2 | TRBV5-4 | . | CASSGGLAGVYTDTQYF